This record looks at one T cell receptor beta chain sequence and its context. Its cognate antigen is unknown. Only Caucasian adults living in Nashville, Tennessee made up the donor group. Sequencing was performed with immunoSEQ multiplex PCR; in TCRdb, only in-frame clones are kept and a portion is missing. The data contain a few hundred thousand clones, around 96% of them singletons. This sample was included in a study of shared clonotypes between healthy human individuals. Across the study: The study drew on two women and a few men aged 18 to 49 as donors. The study's findings and limits: Memory subsets generally showed smaller estimated richness than naive subsets did. Between several donors, naive CD4 clonotypes were shared at a level of approximately 5%.

The sequenced material came from memory CD8+ T cells sorted from blood. Documented subset: CD45RO+ cells pooled with CCR7-negative TemRA cells. The clonotype originates from a man aged 25 to 40 in good health.

In DNA form, the CDR3 reads TGTGCCATCAGTGAGTCTAGCGGCGCGAACACCGGGGAGCTGTTTTTT. Translated, it gives CAISESSGANTGELFF. The rearrangement links TRBV10-3 to TRBJ2-2; D may be TRBD2 (6 bases). CDR1 and CDR2 from the germline V gene are ENHRY and SYGVKD. The CDR3 runs to 16 residues. V was pared by 0 bases and J by 0 bases, with 8 bases between.